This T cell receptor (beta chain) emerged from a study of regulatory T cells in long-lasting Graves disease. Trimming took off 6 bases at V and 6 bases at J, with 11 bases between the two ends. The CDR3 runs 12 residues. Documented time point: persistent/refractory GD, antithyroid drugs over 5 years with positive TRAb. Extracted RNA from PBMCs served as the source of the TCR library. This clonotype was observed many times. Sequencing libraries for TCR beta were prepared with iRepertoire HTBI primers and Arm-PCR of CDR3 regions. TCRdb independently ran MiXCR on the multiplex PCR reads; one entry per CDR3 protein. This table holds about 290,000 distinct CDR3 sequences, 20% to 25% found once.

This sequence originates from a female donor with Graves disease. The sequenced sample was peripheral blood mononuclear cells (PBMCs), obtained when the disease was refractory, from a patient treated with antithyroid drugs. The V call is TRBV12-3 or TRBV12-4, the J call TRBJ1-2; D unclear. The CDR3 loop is CASRSQDDGYTF. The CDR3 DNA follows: TGTGCCAGCAGGTCCCAGGACGATGGCTACACCTTC.